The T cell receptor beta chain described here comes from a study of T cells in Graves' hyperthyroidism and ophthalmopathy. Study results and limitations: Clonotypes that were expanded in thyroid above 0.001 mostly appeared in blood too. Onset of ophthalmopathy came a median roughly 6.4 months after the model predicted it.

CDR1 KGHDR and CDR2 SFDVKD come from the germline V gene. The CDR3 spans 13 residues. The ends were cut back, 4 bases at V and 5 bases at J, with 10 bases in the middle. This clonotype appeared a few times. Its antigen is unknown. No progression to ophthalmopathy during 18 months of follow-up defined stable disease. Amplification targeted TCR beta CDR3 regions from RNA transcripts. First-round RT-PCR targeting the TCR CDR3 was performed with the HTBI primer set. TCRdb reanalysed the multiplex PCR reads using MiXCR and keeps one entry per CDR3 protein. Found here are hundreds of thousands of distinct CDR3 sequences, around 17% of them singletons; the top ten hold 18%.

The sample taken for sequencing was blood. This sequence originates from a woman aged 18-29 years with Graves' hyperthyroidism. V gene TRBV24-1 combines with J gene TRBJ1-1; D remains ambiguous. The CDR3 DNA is TGTGCCACCAGTGACACCTTGGGGACTGAAGCTTTCTTT. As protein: CATSDTLGTEAFF.